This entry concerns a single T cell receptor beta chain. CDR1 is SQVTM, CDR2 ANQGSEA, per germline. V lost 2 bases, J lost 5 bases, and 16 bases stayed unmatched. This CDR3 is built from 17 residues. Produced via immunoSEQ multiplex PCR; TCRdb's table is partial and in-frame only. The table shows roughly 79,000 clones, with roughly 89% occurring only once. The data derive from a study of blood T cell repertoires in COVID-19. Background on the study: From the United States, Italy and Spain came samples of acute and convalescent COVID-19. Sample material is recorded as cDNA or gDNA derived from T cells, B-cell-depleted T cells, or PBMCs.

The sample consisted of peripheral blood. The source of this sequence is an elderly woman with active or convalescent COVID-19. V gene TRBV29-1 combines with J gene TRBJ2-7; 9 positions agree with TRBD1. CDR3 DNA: TGCAGCGTTGAAAGTCCCGGGACAGGGTTCGGTTTCCACGAGCAGTACTTC. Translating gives CSVESPGTGFGFHEQYF.